Listed here are 10 T cell receptor beta chains from one sample, sequenced in a study of blood T cell repertoires in COVID-19. Assay: immunoSEQ multiplex PCR; the TCRdb copy retains only in-frame clones and omits some. The sample holds roughly 200,000 clones, 88% seen once. Sequenced input: PBMCs or T cells enriched from blood (not recorded which). The receptors were gathered from a woman aged 25 to 39 who had recovered from COVID-19.

This clone has only a few counts. This CDR3 reads CASSLRWTGLNQPQHF. CDR3 nucleotides: TGTGCCAGCAGTTTACGGTGGACAGGACTCAATCAGCCCCAGCATTTT. The V gene is TRBV27, the J gene TRBJ1-5; 7 bases line up with TRBD1. CDR3 length: 16 residues. From germline, CDR1 is MNHEY and CDR2 SMNVEV (reference sequence). V lost 2 bases to trimming and J lost 3 bases; unmatched junction nucleotides: 7.

The rearrangement links TRBV6-5 to TRBJ2-3, with 7 bases aligning to TRBD1. V shed 6 bases, J shed 0 bases, and the junction held 3 bases outside the gene matches. The germline gives CDR1 MNHEY, CDR2 SVGAGI. CDR3 size: 14 residues. The CDR3 DNA reads TGTGCCAGCAGCCGGGACAGAAGCACAGATACGCAGTATTTT. Its protein is CASSRDRSTDTQYF.

The gene calls are TRBV4-3 and TRBJ2-3; a possible D gene is TRBD2 (6 bases). Germline loops: CDR1 LGHNA, CDR2 YSLEER. CDR3 length: 14 amino acids. V was clipped by 0 bases and J by 4 bases, with 8 bases between them. For the CDR3, the DNA is TGCGCCAGCAGCCAAGAACTAGCAGCAGATACGCAGTATTTT. Residues: CASSQELAADTQYF.

Here the CDR3 DNA reads TGTGCCAGCAGTTACCAGACAGGGGATGAAAAACTGTTTTTT. Translated, it gives CASSYQTGDEKLFF. This sequence joins TRBV6-5 and TRBJ1-4; 8 bases map to TRBD1. V lost 2 bases, J lost 6 bases, and 2 bases stayed unmatched. From germline, CDR1 is MNHEY and CDR2 SVGAGI. The CDR3 has 14 residues.

The chain joins TRBV12-3 or TRBV12-4 to TRBJ2-2, with D tentatively TRBD2 (5 bases). Trimming cost V 3 bases and J 11 bases, with 13 bases left between them. The CDR3 spans 13 residues. The CDR3 is CASSLAGPGELFF. The CDR3 region has the DNA TGTGCCAGCAGTTTGGCAGGACCGGGAGAGCTGTTTTTT.

This clone was seen more than once but under ten times. The V and J genes are TRBV15 and TRBJ2-3; possibly TRBD1 for D (5 bases). The germline CDR1 and CDR2 sequences are LNHNV and YYDKDF (reference sequence). Deletions cut 0 bases from V and 0 bases from J, with 7 bases between. This CDR3 region has 15 residues. The CDR3 protein is CATSRDGASTDTQYF. As DNA, the CDR3 is TGTGCCACCAGCAGAGATGGGGCTAGCACAGATACGCAGTATTTT.

V usage is TRBV5-1 and J usage is TRBJ2-7, with D possibly TRBD2 on 5 matching bases. The CDR3 is made up of 15 amino acids. The germline CDR1 and CDR2 sequences are SGHRS and YFSETQ. Trimming removed 7 bases at V and 0 bases at J, with 17 bases between. The CDR3 here is CASHLSPGGSYEQYF. CDR3 DNA sequence: TGCGCCAGCCATCTCTCTCCCGGAGGCTCCTACGAGCAGTACTTC.

This clone was counted many times. The rearrangement joins TRBV18 to TRBJ2-2, with 7 positions matching TRBD1. Per germline, CDR1 KGHSH and CDR2 LQKENI. V shed 4 bases and J 0 bases; nucleotides not matched to a gene: 2. The CDR3 is made up of 15 amino acids. The CDR3 here is CASSRQGANTGELFF. For the CDR3, the DNA is TGTGCCAGCTCACGACAGGGCGCGAACACCGGGGAGCTGTTTTTT.

A single count supports this clone. The CDR3 DNA reads TGTGCCAGCAGCCTAGGACTAGCGAGGAGCTCCTACAATGAGCAGTTCTTC. Translated, it gives CASSLGLARSSYNEQFF. The V call is TRBV3-1 (or the pseudogene TRBV3-2), the J call TRBJ2-1, with 9 positions matching TRBD2. CDR1 LGHDT and CDR2 YNNKEL come from the germline V gene (reference sequence). The ends lost 4 bases at V and 0 bases at J; junction bases unmatched: 7. This CDR3 contains 17 residues.

The J gene is TRBJ1-1, the V gene TRBV13; D perhaps matches TRBD1 (5 bases). This CDR3 is 13 amino acids long. The V end was cut by 4 bases, the J end by 6 bases, with 12 bases between. CDR1 and CDR2 from the germline V gene are PRHDT and FYEKMQ (reference sequence). CDR3 in DNA: TGTGCCAGCAGCTGGGGGGTCGCAGCTGAAGCTTTCTTT. As protein: CASSWGVAAEAFF.